This record looks at one TCR beta chain sequence and its context. This table comes from immunoSEQ multiplex PCR, and its TCRdb copy is limited to in-frame clones, with some not included. The table lists 90,000 to 120,000 clones, under 95% of them singletons. These data belong to a study of T cell changes during pregnancy in multiple sclerosis. The V and J ends lost 0 bases and 1 base respectively, with 19 bases between them. CDR3 size: 20 residues. Germline-derived CDR1 and CDR2 are SGHVS and FQNEAQ. The receptor comes from a female donor in good health, enrolled as a control in a pregnancy study. The specimen was peripheral blood, collected in the third trimester of pregnancy. The chain is built from TRBV7-8 and TRBJ2-6; D is possibly TRBD2 (5 bases). For the CDR3, the DNA is TGTGCCAGCAGCTTAGCGTGGGAGTTCCCCGCCACTTCTGGGGCCAACGTCCTGACTTTC. Protein sequence: CASSLAWEFPATSGANVLTF.